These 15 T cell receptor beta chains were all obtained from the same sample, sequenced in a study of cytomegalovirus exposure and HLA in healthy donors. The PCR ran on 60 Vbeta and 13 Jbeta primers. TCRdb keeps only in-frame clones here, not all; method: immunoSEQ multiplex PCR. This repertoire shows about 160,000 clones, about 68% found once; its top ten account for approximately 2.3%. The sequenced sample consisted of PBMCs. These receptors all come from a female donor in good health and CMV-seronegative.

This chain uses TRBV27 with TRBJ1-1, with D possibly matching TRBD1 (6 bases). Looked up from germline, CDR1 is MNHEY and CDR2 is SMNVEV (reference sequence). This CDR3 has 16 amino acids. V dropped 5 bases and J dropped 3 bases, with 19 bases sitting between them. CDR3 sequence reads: CASSLDLGGSYTEAFF. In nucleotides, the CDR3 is TGTGCCAGCAGTCTGGACTTAGGGGGTAGCTACACTGAAGCTTTCTTT.

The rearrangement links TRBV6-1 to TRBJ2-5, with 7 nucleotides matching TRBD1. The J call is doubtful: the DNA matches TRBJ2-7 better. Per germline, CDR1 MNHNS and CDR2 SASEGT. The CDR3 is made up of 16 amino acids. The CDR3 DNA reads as TGTGCCAGCAGTGGAATGGCCTGGGACAGTAGCGTCGAGCAGTACTTC. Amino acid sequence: CASSGMAWDSSVEQYF.

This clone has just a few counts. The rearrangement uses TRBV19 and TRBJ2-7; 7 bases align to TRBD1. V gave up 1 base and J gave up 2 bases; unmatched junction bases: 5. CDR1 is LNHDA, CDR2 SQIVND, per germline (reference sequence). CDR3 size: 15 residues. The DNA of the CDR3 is TGTGCCAGTAGTATAGGGACAGGCGCCACCTACGAGCAGTACTTC. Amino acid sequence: CASSIGTGATYEQYF.

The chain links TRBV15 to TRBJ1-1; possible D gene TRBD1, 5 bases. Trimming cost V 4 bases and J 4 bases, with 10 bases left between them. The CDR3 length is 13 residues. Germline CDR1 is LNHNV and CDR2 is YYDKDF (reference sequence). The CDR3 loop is CATSTQGLTEAFF. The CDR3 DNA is TGTGCCACCAGCACCCAGGGTCTCACTGAAGCTTTCTTT. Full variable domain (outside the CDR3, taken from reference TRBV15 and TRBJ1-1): DAMVIQNPRYQVTQFGKPVTLSCSQTLNHNVMYWYQQKSSQAPKLLFHYYDKDFNNEADTPDNFQSRRPNTSFCFLDIRSPGLGDTAMYLCATSTQGLTEAFFGQGTRLTVV.

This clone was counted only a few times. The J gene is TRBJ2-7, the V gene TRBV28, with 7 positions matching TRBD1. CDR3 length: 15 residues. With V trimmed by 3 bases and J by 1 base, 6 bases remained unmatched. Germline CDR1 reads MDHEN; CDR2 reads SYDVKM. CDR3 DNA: TGTGCCAGCAGTTTTAAATGGACAGGATCCTACGAGCAGTACTTC. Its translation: CASSFKWTGSYEQYF.

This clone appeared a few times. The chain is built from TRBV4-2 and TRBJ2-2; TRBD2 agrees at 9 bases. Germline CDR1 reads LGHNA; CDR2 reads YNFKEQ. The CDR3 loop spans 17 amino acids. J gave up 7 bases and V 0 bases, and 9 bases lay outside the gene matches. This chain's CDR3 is CASSQDAGTSLDGELFF. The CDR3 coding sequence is TGTGCCAGCAGCCAAGATGCCGGGACTAGCCTCGACGGGGAGCTGTTTTTT.

The CDR3 DNA follows: TGTGCCAGCAGCGCGGACACGGCCAGCGAGACCCAGTACTTC. Its protein is CASSADTASETQYF. The rearrangement links TRBV6-1 to TRBJ2-5; tentatively, D is TRBD1 (5 bases). The germline V gene encodes CDR1 MNHNS and CDR2 SASEGT. This CDR3 is built from 14 residues. V lost 6 bases to trimming and J lost 5 bases, with 16 bases between them.

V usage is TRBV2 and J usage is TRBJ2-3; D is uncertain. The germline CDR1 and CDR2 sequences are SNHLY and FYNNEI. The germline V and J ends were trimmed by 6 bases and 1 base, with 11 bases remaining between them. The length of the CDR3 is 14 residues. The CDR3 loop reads CASRLDRGTDTQYF. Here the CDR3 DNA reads TGTGCCAGCAGGCTAGATAGAGGCACAGATACGCAGTATTTT.

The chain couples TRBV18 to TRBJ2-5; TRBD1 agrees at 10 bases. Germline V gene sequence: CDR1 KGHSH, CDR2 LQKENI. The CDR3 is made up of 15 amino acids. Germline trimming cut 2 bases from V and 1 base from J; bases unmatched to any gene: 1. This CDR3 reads CASSPDRGPQETQYF. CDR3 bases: TGTGCCAGCTCACCAGACAGGGGGCCCCAAGAGACCCAGTACTTC.

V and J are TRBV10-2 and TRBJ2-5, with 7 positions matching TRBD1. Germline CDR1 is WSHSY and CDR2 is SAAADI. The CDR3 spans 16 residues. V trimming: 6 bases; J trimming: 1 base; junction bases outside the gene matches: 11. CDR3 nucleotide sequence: TGCGCCAGCAGCGACTTGGGACAGCAGCTCCAAGAGACCCAGTACTTC. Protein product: CASSDLGQQLQETQYF.

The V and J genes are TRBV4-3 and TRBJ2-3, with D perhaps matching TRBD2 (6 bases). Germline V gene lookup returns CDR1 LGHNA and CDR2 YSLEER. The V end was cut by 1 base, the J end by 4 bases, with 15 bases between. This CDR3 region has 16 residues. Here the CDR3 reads CASSQALGEAPDTQYF. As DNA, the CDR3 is TGCGCCAGCAGCCAAGCTTTGGGGGAGGCCCCAGATACGCAGTATTTT.

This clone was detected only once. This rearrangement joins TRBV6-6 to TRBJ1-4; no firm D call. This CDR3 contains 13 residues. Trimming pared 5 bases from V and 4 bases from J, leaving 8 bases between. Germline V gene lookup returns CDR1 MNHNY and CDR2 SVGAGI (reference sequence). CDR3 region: CASSPPGNEKLFF. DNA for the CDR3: TGTGCCAGCAGTCCCCCGGGTAATGAAAAACTGTTTTTT.

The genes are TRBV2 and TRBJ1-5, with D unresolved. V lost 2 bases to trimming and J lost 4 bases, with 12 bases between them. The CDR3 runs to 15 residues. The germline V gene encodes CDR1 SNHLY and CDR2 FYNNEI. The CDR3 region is CASSERRVGNQPQHF. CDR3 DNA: TGTGCCAGCAGTGAACGGAGGGTGGGGAATCAGCCCCAGCATTTT.

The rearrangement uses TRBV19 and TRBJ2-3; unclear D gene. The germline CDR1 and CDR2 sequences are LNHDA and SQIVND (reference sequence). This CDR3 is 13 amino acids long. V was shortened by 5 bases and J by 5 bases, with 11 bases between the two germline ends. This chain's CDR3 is CASSPRVEDTQYF. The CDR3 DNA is TGTGCCAGTAGTCCCCGGGTTGAAGATACGCAGTATTTT.

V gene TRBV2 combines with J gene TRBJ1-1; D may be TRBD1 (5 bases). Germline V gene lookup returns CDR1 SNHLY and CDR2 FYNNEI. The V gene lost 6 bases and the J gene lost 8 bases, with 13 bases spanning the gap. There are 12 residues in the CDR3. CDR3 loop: CASRIQGFEAFF. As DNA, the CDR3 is TGTGCCAGCAGAATCCAGGGATTCGAAGCTTTCTTT.